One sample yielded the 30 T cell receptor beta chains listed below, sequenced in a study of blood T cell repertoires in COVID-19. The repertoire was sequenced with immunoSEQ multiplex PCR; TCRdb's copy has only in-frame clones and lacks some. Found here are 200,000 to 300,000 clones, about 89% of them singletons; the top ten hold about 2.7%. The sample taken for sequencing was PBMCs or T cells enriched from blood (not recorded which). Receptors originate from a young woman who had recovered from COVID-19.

DNA of the CDR3: TGCGCCAGCAGCTCACCAGACAGGGGGAACACTGAAGCTTTCTTT. It is translated as CASSSPDRGNTEAFF. This rearrangement joins TRBV5-1 to TRBJ1-1, with TRBD1 matching 8 bases. The CDR3 is 15 amino acids. Looked up from germline, CDR1 is SGHRS and CDR2 is YFSETQ. Trimming cost V 3 bases and J 1 base; bases outside gene matches: 5.

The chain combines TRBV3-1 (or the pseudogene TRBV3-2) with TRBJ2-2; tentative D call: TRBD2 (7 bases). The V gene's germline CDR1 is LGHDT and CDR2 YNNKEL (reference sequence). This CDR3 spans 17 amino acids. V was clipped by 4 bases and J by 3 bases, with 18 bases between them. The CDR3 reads CASSPLGGHSDTGELFF. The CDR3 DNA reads TGTGCCAGCAGCCCACTCGGGGGGCATTCCGACACCGGGGAGCTGTTTTTT.

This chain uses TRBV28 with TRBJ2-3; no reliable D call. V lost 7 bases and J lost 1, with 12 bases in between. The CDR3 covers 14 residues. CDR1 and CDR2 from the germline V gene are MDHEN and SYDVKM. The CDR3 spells CASMRPHRTDTQYF. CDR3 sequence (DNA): TGTGCCAGCATGCGTCCTCACCGCACAGATACGCAGTATTTT.

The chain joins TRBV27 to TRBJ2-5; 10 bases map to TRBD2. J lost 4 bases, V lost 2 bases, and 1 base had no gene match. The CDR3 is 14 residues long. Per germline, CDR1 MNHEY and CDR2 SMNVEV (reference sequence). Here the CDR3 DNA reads TGTGCCAGCAGTTTACTAGCGGGAGCAGAGACCCAGTACTTC. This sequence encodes CASSLLAGAETQYF.

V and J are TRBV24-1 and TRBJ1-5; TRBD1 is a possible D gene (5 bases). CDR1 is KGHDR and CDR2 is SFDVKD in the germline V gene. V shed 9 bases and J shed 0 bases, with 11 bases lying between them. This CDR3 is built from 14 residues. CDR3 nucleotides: TGTGCCACCTCAGGGCAGGGTAGCAATCAGCCCCAGCATTTT. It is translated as CATSGQGSNQPQHF.

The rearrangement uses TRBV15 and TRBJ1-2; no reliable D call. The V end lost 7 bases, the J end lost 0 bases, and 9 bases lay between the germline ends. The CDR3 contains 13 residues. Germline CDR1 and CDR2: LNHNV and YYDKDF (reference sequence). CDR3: CATTLVSNYGYTF. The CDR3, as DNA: TGTGCCACCACCCTAGTATCTAACTATGGCTACACCTTC.

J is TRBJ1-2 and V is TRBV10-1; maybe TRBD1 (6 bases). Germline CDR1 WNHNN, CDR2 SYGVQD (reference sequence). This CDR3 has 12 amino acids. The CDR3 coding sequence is TGCCTCCCACAGGGCAGGACCTATGGCTACACCTTC. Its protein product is CLPQGRTYGYTF.

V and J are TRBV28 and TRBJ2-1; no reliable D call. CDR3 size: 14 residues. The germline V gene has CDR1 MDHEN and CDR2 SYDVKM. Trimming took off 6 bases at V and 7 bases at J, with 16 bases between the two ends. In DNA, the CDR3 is TGTGCCAGCAGGACCCTTACTCCCAGGAATGAGCAGTTCTTC. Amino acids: CASRTLTPRNEQFF. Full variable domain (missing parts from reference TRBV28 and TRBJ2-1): DVKVTQSSRYLVKRTGEKVFLECVQDMDHENMFWYRQDPGLGLRLIYFSYDVKMKEKGDIPEGYSVSREKKERFSLILESASTNQTSMYLCASRTLTPRNEQFFGPGTRLTVL.

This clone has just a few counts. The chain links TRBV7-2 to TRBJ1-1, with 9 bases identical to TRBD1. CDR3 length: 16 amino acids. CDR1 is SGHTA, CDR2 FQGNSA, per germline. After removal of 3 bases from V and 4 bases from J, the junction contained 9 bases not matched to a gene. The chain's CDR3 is CASSFGQGRLGTEAFF. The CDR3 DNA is TGTGCCAGCAGCTTCGGACAGGGGCGTTTGGGCACTGAAGCTTTCTTT.

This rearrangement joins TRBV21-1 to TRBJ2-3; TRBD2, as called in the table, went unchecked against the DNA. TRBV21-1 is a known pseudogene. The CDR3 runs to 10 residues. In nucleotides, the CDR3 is TGTGCCAGCCTCCGAGATACGCAGTATTTT. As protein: CASLRDTQYF.

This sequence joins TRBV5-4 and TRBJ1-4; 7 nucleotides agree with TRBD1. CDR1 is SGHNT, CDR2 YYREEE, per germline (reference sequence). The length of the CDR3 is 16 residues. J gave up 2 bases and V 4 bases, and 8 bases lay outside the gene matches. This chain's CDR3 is CASSTPTGKTNEKLFF. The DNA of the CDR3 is TGTGCCAGCAGCACCCCGACAGGGAAGACTAATGAAAAACTGTTTTTT.

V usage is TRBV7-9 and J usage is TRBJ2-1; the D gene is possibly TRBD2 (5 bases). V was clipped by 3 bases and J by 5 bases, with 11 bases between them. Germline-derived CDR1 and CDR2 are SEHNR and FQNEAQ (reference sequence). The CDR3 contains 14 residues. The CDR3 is CASSFRRENNEQFF. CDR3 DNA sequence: TGTGCCAGCAGCTTTCGCCGGGAAAACAATGAGCAGTTCTTC.

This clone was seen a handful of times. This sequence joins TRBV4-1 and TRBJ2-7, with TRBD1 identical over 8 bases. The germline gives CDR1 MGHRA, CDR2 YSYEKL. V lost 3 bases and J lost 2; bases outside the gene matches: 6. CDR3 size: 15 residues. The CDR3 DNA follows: TGCGCCAGCAGCCAGACCGGGACAGGAGCCTACGAGCAGTACTTC. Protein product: CASSQTGTGAYEQYF.

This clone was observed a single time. This CDR3 reads CASSPGTSGTDTQYF. The CDR3 DNA follows: TGTGCCAGCAGCCCCGGGACTAGCGGCACAGATACGCAGTATTTT. The chain employs TRBV7-3 and TRBJ2-3; 10 bases align to TRBD2. CDR1 and CDR2 from the germline V gene are SGHTA and FQGTGA. The CDR3 extends over 15 amino acids. The junction had 3 bases not matched to a gene; V was cut back by 5 bases and J by 1 base. Variable domain in full (rest from reference TRBV7-3 and TRBJ2-3): GAGVSQTPSNKVTEKGKYVELRCDPISGHTALYWYRQSLGQGPEFLIYFQGTGAADDSGLPNDRFFAVRPEGSVSTLKIQRTERGDSAVYLCASSPGTSGTDTQYFGPGTRLTVL.

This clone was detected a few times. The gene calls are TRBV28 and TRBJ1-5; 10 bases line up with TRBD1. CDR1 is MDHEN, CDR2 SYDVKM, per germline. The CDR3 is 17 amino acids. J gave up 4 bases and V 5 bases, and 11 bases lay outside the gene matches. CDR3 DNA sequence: TGTGCCAGCAGTCATCGGCGGACAGGGGGAATAAATCAGCCCCAGCATTTT. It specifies CASSHRRTGGINQPQHF.

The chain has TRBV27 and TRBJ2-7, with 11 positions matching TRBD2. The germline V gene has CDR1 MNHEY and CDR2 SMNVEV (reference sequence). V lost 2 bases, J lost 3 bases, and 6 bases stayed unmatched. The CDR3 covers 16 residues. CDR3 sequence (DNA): TGTGCCAGCAGTTTACACGGGACTAGCGGTGTCTACGAGCAGTACTTC. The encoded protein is CASSLHGTSGVYEQYF.

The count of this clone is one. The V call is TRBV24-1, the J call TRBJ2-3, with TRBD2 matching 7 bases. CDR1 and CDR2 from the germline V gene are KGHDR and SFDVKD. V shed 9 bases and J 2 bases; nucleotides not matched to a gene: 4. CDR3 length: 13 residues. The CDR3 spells CATGREFTDTQYF. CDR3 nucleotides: TGTGCCACCGGGCGGGAGTTCACAGATACGCAGTATTTT.

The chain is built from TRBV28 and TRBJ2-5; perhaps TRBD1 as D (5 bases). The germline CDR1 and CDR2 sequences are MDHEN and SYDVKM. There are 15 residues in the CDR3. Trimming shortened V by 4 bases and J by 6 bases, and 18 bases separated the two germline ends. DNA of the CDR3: TGTGCCAGCAGTTCGTGGGCAGGGCCTCAACAGACCCAGTACTTC. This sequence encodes CASSSWAGPQQTQYF.

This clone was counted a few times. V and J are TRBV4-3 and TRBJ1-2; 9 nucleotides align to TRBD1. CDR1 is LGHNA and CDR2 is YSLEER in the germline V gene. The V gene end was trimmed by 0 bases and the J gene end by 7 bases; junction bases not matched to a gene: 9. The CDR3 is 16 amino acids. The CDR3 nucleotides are TGCGCCAGCAGCCAAGACCCCCCGGGACAGGGTTTTGGCTACACCTTC. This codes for CASSQDPPGQGFGYTF.

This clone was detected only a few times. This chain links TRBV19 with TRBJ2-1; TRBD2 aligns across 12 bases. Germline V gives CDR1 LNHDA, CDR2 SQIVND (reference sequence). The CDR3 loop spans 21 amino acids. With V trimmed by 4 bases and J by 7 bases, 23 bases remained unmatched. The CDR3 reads CASSTPSQSGLAGGPGNEQFF. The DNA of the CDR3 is TGTGCCAGTAGTACACCATCTCAGTCGGGGCTAGCGGGAGGGCCGGGGAATGAGCAGTTCTTC.

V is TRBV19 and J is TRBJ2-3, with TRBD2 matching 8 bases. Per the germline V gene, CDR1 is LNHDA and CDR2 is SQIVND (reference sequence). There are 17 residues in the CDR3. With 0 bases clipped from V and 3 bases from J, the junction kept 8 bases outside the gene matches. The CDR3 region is CASSIDGPAGETDTQYF. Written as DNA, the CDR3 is TGTGCCAGTAGTATAGATGGGCCAGCGGGGGAGACAGATACGCAGTATTTT.

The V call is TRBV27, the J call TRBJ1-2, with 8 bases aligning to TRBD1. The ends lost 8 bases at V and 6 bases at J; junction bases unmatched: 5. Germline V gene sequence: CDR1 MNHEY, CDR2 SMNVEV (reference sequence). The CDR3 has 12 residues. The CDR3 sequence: CASWTGSNGYTF. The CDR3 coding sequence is TGTGCCAGCTGGACAGGGTCAAATGGCTACACCTTC.

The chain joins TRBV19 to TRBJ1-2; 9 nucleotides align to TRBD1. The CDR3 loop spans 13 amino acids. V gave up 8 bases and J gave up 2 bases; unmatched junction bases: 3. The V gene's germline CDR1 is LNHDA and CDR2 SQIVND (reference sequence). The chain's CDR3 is CASATGGNYGYTF. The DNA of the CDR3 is TGTGCCAGTGCGACAGGGGGAAACTATGGCTACACCTTC. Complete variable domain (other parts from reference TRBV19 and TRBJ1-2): DGGITQSPKYLFRKEGQNVTLSCEQNLNHDAMYWYRQDPGQGLRLIYYSQIVNDFQKGDIAEGYSVSREKKESFPLTVTSAQKNPTAFYLCASATGGNYGYTFGSGTRLTVV.

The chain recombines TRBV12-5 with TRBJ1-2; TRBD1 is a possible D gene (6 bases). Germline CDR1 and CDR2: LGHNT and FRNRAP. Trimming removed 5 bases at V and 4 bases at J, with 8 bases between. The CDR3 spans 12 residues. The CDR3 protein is CASGQTGYGYTF. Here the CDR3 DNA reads TGTGCTAGTGGTCAGACAGGCTATGGCTACACCTTC.

The CDR3 coding sequence is TGTGCCAGTAGTCTCAAGCGGGAGCCAACCTACGAGCAGTACTTC. Translating gives CASSLKREPTYEQYF. The chain employs TRBV19 and TRBJ2-7, with 8 bases lining up with TRBD2. This CDR3 contains 15 residues. The V and J ends lost 5 bases and 2 bases, in that order; junction bases with no gene match: 8. Germline V gene sequence: CDR1 LNHDA, CDR2 SQIVND (reference sequence).

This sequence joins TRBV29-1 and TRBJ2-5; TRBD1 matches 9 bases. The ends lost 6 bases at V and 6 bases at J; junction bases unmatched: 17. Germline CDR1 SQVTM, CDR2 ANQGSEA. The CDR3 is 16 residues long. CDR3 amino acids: CSVDRGSSLVLQTQYF. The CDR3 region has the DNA TGCAGCGTCGACAGGGGGTCGTCTTTAGTGCTGCAGACCCAGTACTTC.

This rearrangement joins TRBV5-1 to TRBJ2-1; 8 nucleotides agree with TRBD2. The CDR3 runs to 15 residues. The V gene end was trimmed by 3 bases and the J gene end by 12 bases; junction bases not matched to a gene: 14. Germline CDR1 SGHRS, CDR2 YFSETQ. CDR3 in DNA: TGCGCCAGCAGCTCAAGCGGGAGCGGCACTGATGGGCAGTTCTTC. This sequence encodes CASSSSGSGTDGQFF.

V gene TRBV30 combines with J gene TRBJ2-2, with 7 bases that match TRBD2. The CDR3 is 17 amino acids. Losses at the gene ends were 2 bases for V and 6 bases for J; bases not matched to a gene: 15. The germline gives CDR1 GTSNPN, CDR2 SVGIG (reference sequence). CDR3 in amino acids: CAWSSPASGRAPGELFF. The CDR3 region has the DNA TGTGCCTGGAGTTCCCCAGCTAGTGGGAGGGCCCCCGGGGAGCTGTTTTTT.

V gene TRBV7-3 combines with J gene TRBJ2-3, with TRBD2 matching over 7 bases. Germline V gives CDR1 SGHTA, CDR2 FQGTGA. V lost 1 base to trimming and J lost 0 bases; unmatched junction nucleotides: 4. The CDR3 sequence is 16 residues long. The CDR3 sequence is CASSLIGGGSTDTQYF. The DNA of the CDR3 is TGTGCCAGCAGCTTAATAGGCGGGGGAAGCACAGATACGCAGTATTTT.

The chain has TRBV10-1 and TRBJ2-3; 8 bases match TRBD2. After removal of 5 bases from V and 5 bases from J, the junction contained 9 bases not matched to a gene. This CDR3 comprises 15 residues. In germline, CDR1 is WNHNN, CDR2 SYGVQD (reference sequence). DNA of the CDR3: TGCGCCAGCAGTCTCTCGGGGGGGCATGGAGATACGCAGTATTTT. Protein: CASSLSGGHGDTQYF.